Presented here are 32 T cell receptor beta chains from one specimen sequenced in a study of blood T cell repertoires in COVID-19. Here immunoSEQ multiplex PCR was the method, and the copy in TCRdb shows in-frame clones only, minus some. Among approximately 200,000 clones listed, over 75% were seen once. Sequences were obtained from PBMCs or T cells enriched from blood (not recorded which). Every receptor here comes from a woman aged 30 to 39 who had been exposed to COVID-19.

This chain connects TRBV5-1 to TRBJ2-5; 12 bases are shared with TRBD2. Trimming cost V 1 base and J 5 bases; bases outside gene matches: 12. Germline V CDR1 and CDR2: SGHRS, YFSETQ. The length of the CDR3 is 18 residues. The CDR3 sequence is CASSLYPSSGRAGETQYF. CDR3 nucleotide sequence: TGCGCCAGCAGCTTGTACCCCTCTAGCGGGAGGGCCGGGGAGACCCAGTACTTC.

As for this clone: Within the sample, other DNA sequences also encode this same CDR3. The rearrangement uses TRBV28 and TRBJ1-4; no reliable D call. CDR1 and CDR2 (germline): MDHEN, SYDVKM. Trimming removed 8 bases at V and 8 bases at J, with 6 bases between. The CDR3 runs to 10 residues. The CDR3, as DNA: TGTGCCAGCGGGAGAGAAAAACTGTTTTTT. Translation gives CASGREKLFF.

The V and J genes are TRBV6-5 and TRBJ1-2; D not certain. The length of the CDR3 is 12 residues. Trimming left V 8 bases short and J 7 bases short, with 14 bases between. Germline V gene sequence: CDR1 MNHEY, CDR2 SVGAGI. The CDR3 nucleotides are TGTGCCAGCGCCGGAGGCAGGTTTGGCTACACCTTC. Protein sequence: CASAGGRFGYTF.

The rearrangement uses TRBV7-8 and TRBJ2-7; 7 bases fit TRBD1. CDR1 and CDR2 from the germline V gene are SGHVS and FQNEAQ. The CDR3 is 15 residues long. V dropped 5 bases and J dropped 2; count of bases not matched to a gene: 9. Written as DNA, the CDR3 is TGTGCCAGCAGCCGCACCGGGACAGATACCTACGAGCAGTACTTC. Its protein product is CASSRTGTDTYEQYF.

This clone has only one observation. The rearrangement uses TRBV10-2 and TRBJ2-7; 7 positions agree with TRBD2. The junction had 10 bases not matched to a gene; V was cut back by 9 bases and J by 2 bases. Germline assignment: CDR1 WSHSY and CDR2 SAAADI. CDR3 length equals 14 residues. The CDR3, as DNA: TGCGCCAGTGATAGCGGGCTGAAGACCTACGAGCAGTACTTC. Its translation is CASDSGLKTYEQYF.

This chain uses TRBV6-5 with TRBJ2-7; D is unresolved. The CDR3 covers 14 residues. In germline, CDR1 is MNHEY, CDR2 SVGAGI. V was shortened by 2 bases and J by 0 bases, with 8 bases between the two germline ends. The CDR3 DNA follows: TGTGCCAGCAGTTACAAACTCACCTCCTACGAGCAGTACTTC. This gives the protein CASSYKLTSYEQYF.

The CDR3 region is CASSQDYSTEAFF. CDR3 bases: TGCGCCAGCAGCCAAGATTATAGCACTGAAGCTTTCTTT. The rearrangement joins TRBV4-1 to TRBJ1-1; D is unclear. The CDR3 is 13 amino acids. V gave up 0 bases and J gave up 4 bases, with 6 bases separating them. CDR1 MGHRA and CDR2 YSYEKL come from the germline V gene.

V gene TRBV30 combines with J gene TRBJ1-5; D is uncertain. Deletions cut 0 bases from V and 6 bases from J, with 3 bases between. The CDR3 is made up of 11 amino acids. CDR1 and CDR2 (germline): GTSNPN, SVGIG (reference sequence). CDR3: CAWSVGQPQHF. CDR3 nucleotide sequence: TGTGCCTGGAGTGTCGGTCAGCCCCAGCATTTT.

This clone was found a few times. The rearrangement uses TRBV5-4 and TRBJ1-4; 8 positions agree with TRBD1. The junction had 2 bases not matched to a gene; V was cut back by 2 bases and J by 2 bases. Germline V gives CDR1 SGHNT, CDR2 YYREEE (reference sequence). This CDR3 contains 15 residues. CDR3 sequence reads: CASSFDRGTNEKLFF. CDR3 bases: TGTGCCAGCAGCTTCGACAGGGGCACTAATGAAAAACTGTTTTTT.

This clone was found a few times. The chain employs TRBV28 and TRBJ1-5; perhaps TRBD1 as D (6 bases). Trimming removed 2 bases at V and 8 bases at J, with 13 bases between. The CDR3 totals 14 residues. CDR1 MDHEN and CDR2 SYDVKM come from the germline V gene. The CDR3 DNA follows: TGTGCCAGCAGTTTAGGCGCAGGGGTCAAGCCCCAGCATTTT. Translation gives CASSLGAGVKPQHF.

The rearrangement links TRBV19 to TRBJ1-5; tentative D call: TRBD1 (5 bases). Germline V lookup: CDR1 LNHDA, CDR2 SQIVND (reference sequence). The ends were cut back, 5 bases at V and 6 bases at J, with 23 bases in the middle. The CDR3 has 17 residues. CDR3 in amino acids: CASSPRARTSNGQPQHF. The CDR3 nucleotides are TGTGCCAGTAGTCCCAGGGCGAGAACGTCTAATGGTCAGCCCCAGCATTTT.

J is TRBJ1-6 and V is TRBV27; 9 nucleotides line up with TRBD1. This CDR3 spans 13 amino acids. The V gene's germline CDR1 is MNHEY and CDR2 SMNVEV (reference sequence). V trimming: 4 bases; J trimming: 11 bases; junction bases outside the gene matches: 3. In nucleotides, the CDR3 is TGTGCCAGCAGTTCGGACAGGGGAACACCCCTCCACTTT. This encodes CASSSDRGTPLHF.

The V call is TRBV27, the J call TRBJ1-1; possible D gene TRBD1, 5 bases. The CDR3 consists of 15 residues. Germline CDR1 is MNHEY and CDR2 is SMNVEV (reference sequence). Trimming removed 5 bases at V and 1 base at J, with 14 bases between. The CDR3 here is CASSHLGGPNTEAFF. CDR3 bases: TGTGCCAGCAGTCACCTGGGGGGTCCGAACACTGAAGCTTTCTTT.

The rearrangement links TRBV5-1 to TRBJ2-6; D is possibly TRBD1 (5 bases). V was trimmed by 4 bases and J by 0 bases, leaving 8 bases between them. CDR3 length equals 15 residues. Germline loops: CDR1 SGHRS, CDR2 YFSETQ. CDR3 in amino acids: CASSPDSSGANVLTF. CDR3 nucleotide sequence: TGCGCCAGCAGCCCCGACAGCTCTGGGGCCAACGTCCTGACTTTC.

The chain uses TRBV19 and TRBJ2-7; 11 bases map to TRBD2. CDR1 is LNHDA and CDR2 is SQIVND in the germline V gene (reference sequence). This CDR3 comprises 15 residues. The junction had 3 bases not matched to a gene; V was cut back by 1 base and J by 4 bases. The CDR3 nucleotides are TGTGCCAGTAGTATAGGCTGGACTAGCGGGTACGAGCAGTACTTC. This codes for CASSIGWTSGYEQYF.

This clone was counted only a few times. This chain uses TRBV24-1 with TRBJ1-5; D is undetermined. Trimming stripped 5 bases from V and 0 bases from J, with 7 bases between. CDR1 is KGHDR, CDR2 SFDVKD, per germline. The CDR3 has 14 residues. This CDR3 reads CATSASYSNQPQHF. The CDR3 DNA sequence: TGTGCCACCAGTGCTTCGTATAGCAATCAGCCCCAGCATTTT.

The chain combines TRBV12-5 with TRBJ2-3; TRBD1 agrees at 8 bases. The CDR3 is 15 amino acids. Losses at the gene ends were 4 bases for V and 4 bases for J; bases not matched to a gene: 7. Germline CDR1 reads LGHNT; CDR2 reads FRNRAP. This chain's CDR3 is CASGSRTGISDTQYF. The DNA of the CDR3 is TGTGCTAGTGGTTCGAGGACAGGGATCTCAGATACGCAGTATTTT. The full variable domain, with the rest looked up from reference TRBV12-5 and TRBJ2-3, is DARVTQTPRHKVTEMGQEVTMRCQPILGHNTVFWYRQTMMQGLELLAYFRNRAPLDDSGMPKDRFSAEMPDATLATLKIQPSEPRDSAVYFCASGSRTGISDTQYFGPGTRLTVL.

This chain connects TRBV27 to TRBJ2-5; D is possibly TRBD1 (6 bases). V lost 6 bases to trimming and J lost 5 bases, with 13 bases between them. CDR1 MNHEY and CDR2 SMNVEV come from the germline V gene (reference sequence). This CDR3 has 13 residues. The CDR3 region has the DNA TGTGCCAGCAGCACGACAGGCTGGGAGACCCAGTACTTC. This gives the protein CASSTTGWETQYF.

The V gene is TRBV7-2, the J gene TRBJ2-7; D ambiguous. V lost 3 bases, J lost 4 bases, and 10 bases lay in between. The CDR3 runs to 13 residues. CDR1 is SGHTA and CDR2 is FQGNSA in the germline V gene. The CDR3 nucleotides are TGTGCCAGCAGCTTTTTCACCGGTTACGAGCAGTACTTC. Residues: CASSFFTGYEQYF.

V usage is TRBV28 and J usage is TRBJ1-1; perhaps TRBD1 as D (6 bases). The CDR3 has 12 residues. V was clipped by 9 bases and J by 5 bases, with 13 bases between them. Germline CDR1 reads MDHEN; CDR2 reads SYDVKM. The CDR3 coding sequence is TGTGCCAGACCACAGGGATGGACTGAAGCTTTCTTT. Protein product: CARPQGWTEAFF.

The chain joins TRBV5-4 to TRBJ2-5, with TRBD1 identical over 7 bases. Germline V CDR1 and CDR2: SGHNT, YYREEE (reference sequence). The ends lost 4 bases at V and 3 bases at J; junction bases unmatched: 9. There are 15 residues in the CDR3. The CDR3 loop is CASSRTGSSKETQYF. The CDR3 bases are TGTGCCAGCAGCCGGACAGGTTCCTCTAAAGAGACCCAGTACTTC. Based on the CDR3 plus reference TRBV5-4 and TRBJ2-5, the full variable domain is ETGVTQSPTHLIKTRGQQVTLRCSSQSGHNTVSWYQQALGQGPQFIFQYYREEENGRGNFPPRFSGLQFPNYSSELNVNALELDDSALYLCASSRTGSSKETQYFGPGTRLLVL.

This clone was detected a few times. J is TRBJ2-7 and V is TRBV20-1; 10 bases line up with TRBD2. J was trimmed by 4 bases and V by 3 bases; bases with no gene match: 0. The CDR3 covers 12 residues. Germline CDR1 reads DFQATT; CDR2 reads SNEGSKA (reference sequence). The CDR3, as DNA: TGCAGTGCTAGTAGCGGGAGGTACGAGCAGTACTTC. It translates to CSASSGRYEQYF.

The chain has TRBV9 and TRBJ1-2; TRBD1 is a possible D gene (5 bases). Germline V gene lookup returns CDR1 SGDLS and CDR2 YYNGEE. Deletions cut 0 bases from V and 5 bases from J, with 14 bases between. This CDR3 has 15 amino acids. The CDR3: CASSVVDTMGYGYTF. CDR3 nucleotide sequence: TGTGCCAGCAGCGTAGTGGACACCATGGGGTATGGCTACACCTTC.

The chain has TRBV28 and TRBJ1-4; 8 nucleotides agree with TRBD1. Germline CDR1 MDHEN, CDR2 SYDVKM. The CDR3 has 19 amino acids. V lost 3 bases to trimming and J lost 7 bases; unmatched junction nucleotides: 19. The CDR3 loop is CASSFNPLDRANPREKLFF. DNA of the CDR3: TGTGCCAGCAGTTTCAACCCCCTGGACAGGGCCAACCCCCGTGAAAAACTGTTTTTT.

J is TRBJ2-7 and V is TRBV20-1; TRBD2 aligns across 14 bases. Germline V lookup: CDR1 DFQATT, CDR2 SNEGSKA (reference sequence). The length of the CDR3 is 14 residues. After removal of 3 bases from V and 11 bases from J, the junction contained 9 bases not matched to a gene. CDR3 nucleotides: TGCAGTGCTAGTGCGCCGGGACTAGCGGGGGATGAGTACTTC. This codes for CSASAPGLAGDEYF.

The chain has TRBV19 and TRBJ1-5, with D unresolved. The V end was cut by 3 bases, the J end by 6 bases, with 12 bases between. The CDR3 spans 14 residues. Germline CDR1 LNHDA, CDR2 SQIVND (reference sequence). Here the CDR3 DNA reads TGTGCCAGTAGTATCGGGGTTTTGGGTCAGCCCCAGCATTTT. Translation: CASSIGVLGQPQHF.

V gene TRBV4-1 combines with J gene TRBJ2-3; D is possibly TRBD2 (5 bases). This CDR3 contains 14 residues. Trimming removed 0 bases at V and 10 bases at J, with 14 bases between. Germline CDR1 and CDR2: MGHRA and YSYEKL. CDR3 residues: CASSQDRAGIAQYF. DNA of the CDR3: TGCGCCAGCAGCCAAGATCGGGCGGGTATCGCGCAGTATTTT.

The V gene is TRBV2, the J gene TRBJ2-7; 7 nucleotides align to TRBD2. CDR3 length: 12 amino acids. Germline V gene lookup returns CDR1 SNHLY and CDR2 FYNNEI. Trimming removed 7 bases from V and 6 bases from J; junction bases left unmatched: 6. In DNA, the CDR3 is TGTGCCAGCAAAATTGGGGGGGGCGAGCAGTACTTC. Its translation is CASKIGGGEQYF.

This clone was seen only once. The chain uses TRBV14 and TRBJ1-6, with a weak D call TRBD1 (6 bases). This CDR3 region has 15 residues. V shed 2 bases and J shed 7 bases, with 12 bases lying between them. Germline V gene lookup returns CDR1 SGHDN and CDR2 FVKESK. CDR3 loop: CASSQLTGKNSPLHF. The CDR3 DNA reads TGTGCCAGCAGCCAACTGACAGGCAAGAATTCACCCCTCCACTTT.

This sequence joins TRBV19 and TRBJ2-1; D ambiguous. Trimming stripped 4 bases from V and 5 bases from J, with 3 bases between. This CDR3 contains 11 residues. From germline, CDR1 is LNHDA and CDR2 SQIVND (reference sequence). This chain's CDR3 is CASSTNNEQFF. The CDR3 DNA follows: TGTGCCAGTAGTACCAACAATGAGCAGTTCTTC.

This clone was detected ten times or more. The J gene is TRBJ1-5, the V gene TRBV10-2, with 9 bases identical to TRBD1. The CDR3 covers 13 residues. The J segment lost 7 bases and the V segment lost 10 bases, leaving 8 bases of the junction unmatched. The germline V gene encodes CDR1 WSHSY and CDR2 SAAADI. The CDR3 sequence: CATAGQGGQPQHF. As DNA, the CDR3 is TGCGCCACCGCGGGACAGGGAGGACAGCCCCAGCATTTT.

This clone was seen a few times. The rearrangement links TRBV6-6 to TRBJ2-7, with TRBD1 matching 9 bases. The CDR3 totals 17 residues. J gave up 4 bases and V 5 bases, and 15 bases lay outside the gene matches. Germline values: CDR1 MNHNY, CDR2 SVGAGI (reference sequence). CDR3 sequence: CASSPLGSRTGVYEQYF. The CDR3 DNA follows: TGTGCCAGCAGTCCCCTGGGGTCCAGGACAGGGGTTTACGAGCAGTACTTC.